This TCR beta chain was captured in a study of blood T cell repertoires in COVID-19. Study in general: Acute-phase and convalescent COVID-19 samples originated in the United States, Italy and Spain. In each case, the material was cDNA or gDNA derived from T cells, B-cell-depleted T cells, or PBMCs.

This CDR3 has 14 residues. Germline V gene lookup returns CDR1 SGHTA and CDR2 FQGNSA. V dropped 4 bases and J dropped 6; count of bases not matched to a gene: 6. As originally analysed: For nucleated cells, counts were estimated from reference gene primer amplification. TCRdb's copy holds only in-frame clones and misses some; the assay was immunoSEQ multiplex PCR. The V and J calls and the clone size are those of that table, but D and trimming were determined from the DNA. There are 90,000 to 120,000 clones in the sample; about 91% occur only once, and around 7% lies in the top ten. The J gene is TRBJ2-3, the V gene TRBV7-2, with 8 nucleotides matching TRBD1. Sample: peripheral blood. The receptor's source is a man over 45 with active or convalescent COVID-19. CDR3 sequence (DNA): TGTGCCAGCAGCTACCAGGGGGCGCAGGATACGCAGTATTTT. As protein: CASSYQGAQDTQYF.